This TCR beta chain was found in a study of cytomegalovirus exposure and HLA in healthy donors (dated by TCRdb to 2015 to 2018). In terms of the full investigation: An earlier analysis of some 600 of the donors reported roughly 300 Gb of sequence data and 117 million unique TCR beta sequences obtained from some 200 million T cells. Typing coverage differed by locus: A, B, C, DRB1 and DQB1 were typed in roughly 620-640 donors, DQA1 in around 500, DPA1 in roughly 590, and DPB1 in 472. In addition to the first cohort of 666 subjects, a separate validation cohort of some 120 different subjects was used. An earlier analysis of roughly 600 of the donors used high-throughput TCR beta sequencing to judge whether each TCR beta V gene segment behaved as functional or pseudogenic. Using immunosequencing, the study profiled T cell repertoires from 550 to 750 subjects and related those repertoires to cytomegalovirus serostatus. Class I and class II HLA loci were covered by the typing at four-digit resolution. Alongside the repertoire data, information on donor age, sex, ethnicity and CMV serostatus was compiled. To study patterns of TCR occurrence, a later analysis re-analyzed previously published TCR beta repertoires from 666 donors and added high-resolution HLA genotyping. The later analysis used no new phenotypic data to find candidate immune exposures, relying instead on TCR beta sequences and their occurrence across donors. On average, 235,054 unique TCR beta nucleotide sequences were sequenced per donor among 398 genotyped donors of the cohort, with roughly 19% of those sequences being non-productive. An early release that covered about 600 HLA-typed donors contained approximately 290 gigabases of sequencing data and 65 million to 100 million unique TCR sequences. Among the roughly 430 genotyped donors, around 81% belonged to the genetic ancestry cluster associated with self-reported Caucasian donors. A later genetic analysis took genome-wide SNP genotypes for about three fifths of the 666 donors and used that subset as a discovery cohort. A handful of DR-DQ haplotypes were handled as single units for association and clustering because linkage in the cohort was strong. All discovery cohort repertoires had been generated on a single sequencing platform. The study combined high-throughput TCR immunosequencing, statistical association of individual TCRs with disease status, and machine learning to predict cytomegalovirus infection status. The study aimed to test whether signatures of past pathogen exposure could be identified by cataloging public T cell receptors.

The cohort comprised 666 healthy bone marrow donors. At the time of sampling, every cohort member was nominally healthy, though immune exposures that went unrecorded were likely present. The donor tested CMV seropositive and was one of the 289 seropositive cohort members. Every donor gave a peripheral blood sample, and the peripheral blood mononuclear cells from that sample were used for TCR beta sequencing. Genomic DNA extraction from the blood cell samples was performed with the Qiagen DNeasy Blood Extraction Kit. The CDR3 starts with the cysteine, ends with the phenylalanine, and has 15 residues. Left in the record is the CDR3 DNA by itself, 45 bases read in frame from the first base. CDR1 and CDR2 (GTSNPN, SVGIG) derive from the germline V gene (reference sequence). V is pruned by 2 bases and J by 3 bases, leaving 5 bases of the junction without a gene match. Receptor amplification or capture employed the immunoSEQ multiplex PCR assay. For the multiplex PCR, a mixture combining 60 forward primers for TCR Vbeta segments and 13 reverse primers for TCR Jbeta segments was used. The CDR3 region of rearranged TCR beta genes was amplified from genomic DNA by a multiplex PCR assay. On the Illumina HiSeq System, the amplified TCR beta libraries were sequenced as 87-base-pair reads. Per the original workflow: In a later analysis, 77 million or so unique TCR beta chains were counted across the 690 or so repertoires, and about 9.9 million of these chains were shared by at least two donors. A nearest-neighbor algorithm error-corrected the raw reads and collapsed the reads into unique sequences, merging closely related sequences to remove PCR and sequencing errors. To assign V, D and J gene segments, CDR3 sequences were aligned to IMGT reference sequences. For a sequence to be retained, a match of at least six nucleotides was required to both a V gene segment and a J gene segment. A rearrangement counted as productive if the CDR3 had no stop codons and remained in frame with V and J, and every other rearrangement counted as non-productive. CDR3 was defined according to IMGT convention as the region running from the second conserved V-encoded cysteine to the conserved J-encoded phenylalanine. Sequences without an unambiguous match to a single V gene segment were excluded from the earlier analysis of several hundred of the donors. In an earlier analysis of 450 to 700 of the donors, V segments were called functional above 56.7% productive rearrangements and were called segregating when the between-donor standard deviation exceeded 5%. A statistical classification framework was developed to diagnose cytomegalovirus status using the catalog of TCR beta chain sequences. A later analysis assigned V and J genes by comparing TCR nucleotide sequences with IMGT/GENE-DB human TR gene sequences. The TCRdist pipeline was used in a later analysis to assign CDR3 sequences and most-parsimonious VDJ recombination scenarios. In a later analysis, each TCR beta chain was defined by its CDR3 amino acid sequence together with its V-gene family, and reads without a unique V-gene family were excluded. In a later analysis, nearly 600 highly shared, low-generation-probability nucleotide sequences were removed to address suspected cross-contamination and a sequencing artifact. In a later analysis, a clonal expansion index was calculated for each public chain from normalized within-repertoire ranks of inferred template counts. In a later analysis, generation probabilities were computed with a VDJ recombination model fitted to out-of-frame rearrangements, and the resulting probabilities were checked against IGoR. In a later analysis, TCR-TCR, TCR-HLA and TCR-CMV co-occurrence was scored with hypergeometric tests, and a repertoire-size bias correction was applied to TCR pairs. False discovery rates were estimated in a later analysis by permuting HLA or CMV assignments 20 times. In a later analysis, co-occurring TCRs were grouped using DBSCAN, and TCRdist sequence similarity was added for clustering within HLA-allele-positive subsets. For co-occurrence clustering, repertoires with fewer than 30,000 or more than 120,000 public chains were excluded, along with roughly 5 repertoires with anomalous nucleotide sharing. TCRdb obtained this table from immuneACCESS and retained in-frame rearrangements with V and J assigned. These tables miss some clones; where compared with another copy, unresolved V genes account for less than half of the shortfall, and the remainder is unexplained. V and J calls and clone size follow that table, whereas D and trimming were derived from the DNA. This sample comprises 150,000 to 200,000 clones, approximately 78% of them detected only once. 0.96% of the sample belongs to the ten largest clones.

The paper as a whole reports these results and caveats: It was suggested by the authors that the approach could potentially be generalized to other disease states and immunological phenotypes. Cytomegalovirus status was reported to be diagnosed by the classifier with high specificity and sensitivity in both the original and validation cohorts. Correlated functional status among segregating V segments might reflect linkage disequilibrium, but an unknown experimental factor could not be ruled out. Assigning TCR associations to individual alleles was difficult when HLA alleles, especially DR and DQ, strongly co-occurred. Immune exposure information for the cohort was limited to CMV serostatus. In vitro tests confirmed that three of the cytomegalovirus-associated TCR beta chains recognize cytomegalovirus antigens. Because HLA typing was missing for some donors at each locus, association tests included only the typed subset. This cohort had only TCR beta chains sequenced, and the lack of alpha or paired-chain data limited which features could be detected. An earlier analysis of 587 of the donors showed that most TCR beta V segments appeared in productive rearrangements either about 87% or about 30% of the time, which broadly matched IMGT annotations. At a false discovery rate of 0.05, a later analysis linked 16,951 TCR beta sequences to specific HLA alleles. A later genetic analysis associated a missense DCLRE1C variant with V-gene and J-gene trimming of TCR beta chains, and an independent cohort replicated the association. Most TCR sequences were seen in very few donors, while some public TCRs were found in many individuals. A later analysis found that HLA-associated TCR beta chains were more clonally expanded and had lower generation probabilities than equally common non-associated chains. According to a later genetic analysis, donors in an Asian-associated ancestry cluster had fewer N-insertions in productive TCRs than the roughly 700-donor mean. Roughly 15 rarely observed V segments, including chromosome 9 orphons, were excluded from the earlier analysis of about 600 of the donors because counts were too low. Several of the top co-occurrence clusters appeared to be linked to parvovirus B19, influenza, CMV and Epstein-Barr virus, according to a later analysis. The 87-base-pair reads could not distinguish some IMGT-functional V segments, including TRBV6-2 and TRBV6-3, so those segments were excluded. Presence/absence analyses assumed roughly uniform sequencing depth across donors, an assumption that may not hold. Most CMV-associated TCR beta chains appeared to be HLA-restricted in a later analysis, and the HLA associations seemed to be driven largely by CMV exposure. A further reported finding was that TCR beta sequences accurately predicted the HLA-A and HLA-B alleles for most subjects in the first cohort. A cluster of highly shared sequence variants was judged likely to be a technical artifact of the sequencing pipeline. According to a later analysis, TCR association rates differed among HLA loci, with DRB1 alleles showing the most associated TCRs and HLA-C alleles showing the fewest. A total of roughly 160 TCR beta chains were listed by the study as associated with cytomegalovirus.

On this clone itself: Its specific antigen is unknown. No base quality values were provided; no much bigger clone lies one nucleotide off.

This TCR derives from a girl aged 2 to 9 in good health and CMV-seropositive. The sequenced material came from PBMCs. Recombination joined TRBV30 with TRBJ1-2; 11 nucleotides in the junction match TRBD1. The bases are TGTGCCTGGAGTCTAGGACAGGGGGCCGACTATGGCTACACCTTC. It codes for CAWSLGQGADYGYTF.